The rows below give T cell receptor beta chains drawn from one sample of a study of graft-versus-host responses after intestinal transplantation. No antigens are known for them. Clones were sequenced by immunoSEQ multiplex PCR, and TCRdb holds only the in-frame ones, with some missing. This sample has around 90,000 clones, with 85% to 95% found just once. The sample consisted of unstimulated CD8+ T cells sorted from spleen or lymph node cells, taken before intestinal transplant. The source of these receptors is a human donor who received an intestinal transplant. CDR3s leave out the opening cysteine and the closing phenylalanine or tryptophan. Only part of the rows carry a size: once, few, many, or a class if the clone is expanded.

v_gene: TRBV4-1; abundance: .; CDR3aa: ASSPGQGVGTEAF
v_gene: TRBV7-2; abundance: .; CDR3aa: ASSSRQGRDYNEQF
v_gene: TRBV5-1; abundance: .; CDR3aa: ASSAGPDRGLSPLH
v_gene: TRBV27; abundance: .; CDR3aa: ASSPTVGSYNSPLH
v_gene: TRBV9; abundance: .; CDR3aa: ASSTETGMNTEAF
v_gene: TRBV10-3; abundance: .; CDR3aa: AISEEDGSINEQF
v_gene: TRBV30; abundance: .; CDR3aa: AWGQNTEAF
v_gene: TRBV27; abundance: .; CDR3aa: ASRGTGGLTKNIQY
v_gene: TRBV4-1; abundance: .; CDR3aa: ASSQDPDRSLNTEAF
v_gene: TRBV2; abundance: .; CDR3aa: ASRQSSYEQY
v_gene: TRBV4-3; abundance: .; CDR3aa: ASSPSWPGGQDEQF
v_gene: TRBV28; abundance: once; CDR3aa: ASKLAALAKNIQY